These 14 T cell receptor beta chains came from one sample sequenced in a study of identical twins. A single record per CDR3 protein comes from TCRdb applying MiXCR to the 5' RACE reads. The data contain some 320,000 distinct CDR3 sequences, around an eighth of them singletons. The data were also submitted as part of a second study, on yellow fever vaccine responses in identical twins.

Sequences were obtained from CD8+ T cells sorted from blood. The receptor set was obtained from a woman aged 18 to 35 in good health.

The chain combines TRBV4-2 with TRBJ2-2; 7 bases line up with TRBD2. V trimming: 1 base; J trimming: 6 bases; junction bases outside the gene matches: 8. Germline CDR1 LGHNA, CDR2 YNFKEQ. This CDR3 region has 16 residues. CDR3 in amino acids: CASSQGLAVGAGELFF. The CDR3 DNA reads TGTGCCAGCAGCCAAGGACTAGCCGTCGGGGCCGGGGAGCTGTTTTTT.

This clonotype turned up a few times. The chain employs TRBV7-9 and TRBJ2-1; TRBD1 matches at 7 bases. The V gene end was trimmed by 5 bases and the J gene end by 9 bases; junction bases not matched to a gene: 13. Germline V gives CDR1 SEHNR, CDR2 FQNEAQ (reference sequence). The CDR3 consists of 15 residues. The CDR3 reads CASSAHTGDRGEQFF. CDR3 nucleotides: TGTGCCAGCAGCGCCCACACAGGGGATCGGGGTGAGCAGTTCTTC.

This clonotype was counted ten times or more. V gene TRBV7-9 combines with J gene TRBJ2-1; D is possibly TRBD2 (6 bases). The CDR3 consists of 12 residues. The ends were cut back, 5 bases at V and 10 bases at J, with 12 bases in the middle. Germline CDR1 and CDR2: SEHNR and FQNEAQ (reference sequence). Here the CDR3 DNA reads TGTGCCAGCAGCAAAGGAGGGTCCGAGCAGTTCTTC. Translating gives CASSKGGSEQFF.

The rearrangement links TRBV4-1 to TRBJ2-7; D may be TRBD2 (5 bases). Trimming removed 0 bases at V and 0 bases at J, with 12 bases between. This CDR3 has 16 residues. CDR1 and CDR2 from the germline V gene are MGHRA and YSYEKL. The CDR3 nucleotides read TGCGCCAGCAGCCAAGATACGTGGGAGAGCTCCTACGAGCAGTACTTC. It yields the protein CASSQDTWESSYEQYF.

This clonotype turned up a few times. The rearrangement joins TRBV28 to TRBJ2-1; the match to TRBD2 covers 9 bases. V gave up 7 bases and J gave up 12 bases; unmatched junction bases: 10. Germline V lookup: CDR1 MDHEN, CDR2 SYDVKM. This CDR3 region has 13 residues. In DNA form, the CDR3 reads TGTGCCAGCACTGACCGCGGGAGGGTGACGCAGTTCTTC. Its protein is CASTDRGRVTQFF.

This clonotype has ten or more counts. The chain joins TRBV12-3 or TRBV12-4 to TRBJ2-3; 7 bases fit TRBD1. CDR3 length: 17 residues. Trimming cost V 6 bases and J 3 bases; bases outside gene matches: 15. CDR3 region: CASRSSRDSQETDTQYF. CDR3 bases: TGTGCCAGCAGGTCCTCCCGGGACAGCCAAGAGACAGATACGCAGTATTTT.

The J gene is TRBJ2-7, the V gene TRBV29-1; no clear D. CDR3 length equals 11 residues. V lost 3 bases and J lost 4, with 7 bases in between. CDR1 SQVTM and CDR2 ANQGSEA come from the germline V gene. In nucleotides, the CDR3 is TGCAGCGTTGAGATCAGGTACGAGCAGTACTTC. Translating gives CSVEIRYEQYF.

CDR3 DNA: TGTGCCAGCAGCTCCCCGGACCGCCGTGAGCAGTTCTTC. It yields the protein CASSSPDRREQFF. The J gene is TRBJ2-1, the V gene TRBV7-9; D ambiguous. The V end was cut by 4 bases, the J end by 9 bases, with 13 bases between. CDR3 length: 13 residues. The germline CDR1 and CDR2 sequences are SEHNR and FQNEAQ (reference sequence).

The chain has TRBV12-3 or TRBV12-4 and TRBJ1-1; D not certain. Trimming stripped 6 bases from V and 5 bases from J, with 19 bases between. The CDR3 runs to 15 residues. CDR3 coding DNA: TGTGCCAGCAGCATCTCGGCCCTTATGGTAACTGAAGCTTTCTTT. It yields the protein CASSISALMVTEAFF.

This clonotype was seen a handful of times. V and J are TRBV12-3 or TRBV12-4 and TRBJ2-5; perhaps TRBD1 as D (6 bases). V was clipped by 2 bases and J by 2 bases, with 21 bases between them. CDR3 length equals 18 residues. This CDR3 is CASSLTPTRTEPQETQYF. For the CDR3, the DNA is TGTGCCAGCAGTTTAACCCCCACGCGGACAGAACCTCAAGAGACCCAGTACTTC.

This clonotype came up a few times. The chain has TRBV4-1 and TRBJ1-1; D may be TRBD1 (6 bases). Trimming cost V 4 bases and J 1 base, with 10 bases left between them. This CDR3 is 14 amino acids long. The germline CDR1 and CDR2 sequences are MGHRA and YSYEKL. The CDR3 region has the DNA TGCGCCAGCAGCCCGGGACACGCGAACACTGAAGCTTTCTTT. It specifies CASSPGHANTEAFF.

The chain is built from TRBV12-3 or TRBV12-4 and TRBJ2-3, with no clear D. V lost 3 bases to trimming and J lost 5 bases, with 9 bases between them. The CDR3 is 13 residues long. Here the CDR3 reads CASSFSAVDTQYF. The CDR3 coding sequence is TGTGCCAGCAGTTTCTCCGCTGTAGATACGCAGTATTTT.

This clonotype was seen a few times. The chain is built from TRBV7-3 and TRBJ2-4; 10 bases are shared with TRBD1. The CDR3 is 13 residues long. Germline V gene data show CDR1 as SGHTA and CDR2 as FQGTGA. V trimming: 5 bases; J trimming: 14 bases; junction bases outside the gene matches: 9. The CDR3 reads CASSPTGTGEEYF. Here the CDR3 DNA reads TGTGCCAGCAGCCCAACCGGGACAGGGGAAGAGTACTTC.

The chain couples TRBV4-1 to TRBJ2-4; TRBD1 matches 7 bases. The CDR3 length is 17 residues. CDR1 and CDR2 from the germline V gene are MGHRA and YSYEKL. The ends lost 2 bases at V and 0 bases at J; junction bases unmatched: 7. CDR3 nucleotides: TGCGCCAGCAGCCAAAGTCGGACAGGTCGAGCCAAAAACATTCAGTACTTC. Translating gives CASSQSRTGRAKNIQYF.